The present T cell receptor beta chain was sequenced within a study of CD8+ T cells in alopecia areata. Details on this clone: The antigen remains unidentified.

Findings and limits, study-wide: Normal scalp had lower clonality than lesional scalp, with alopecia totalis/universalis lesions showing this most strongly. Scalp sample data also include resident alphabeta T cells from normal skin. It was less clear whether patients shared TCRs than it was in mice, possibly because of HLA.

The sequencing template was cDNA reverse transcribed from extracted RNA. Data came from immunoSEQ multiplex PCR; TCRdb stores just in-frame clones and leaves some out. The sample has about 110,000 clones, 45% to 60% seen once. CD4+ and CD8+ T cells were sorted from PBMCs stained for CD3, CD4 and CD8. This clonotype was obtained from a human donor with alopecia areata. The source material was NKG2D-low CD8+ T cells sorted from blood.

CDR3: CASSQDLVYEQYF. The CDR3, as DNA: TGCGCCAGCAGCCAAGATCTAGTCTACGAGCAGTACTTC. The rearrangement links TRBV4-1 to TRBJ2-7; D not certain. Trimming cost V 0 bases and J 3 bases, with 6 bases left between them. CDR1 MGHRA and CDR2 YSYEKL come from the germline V gene. The CDR3 length is 13 residues.